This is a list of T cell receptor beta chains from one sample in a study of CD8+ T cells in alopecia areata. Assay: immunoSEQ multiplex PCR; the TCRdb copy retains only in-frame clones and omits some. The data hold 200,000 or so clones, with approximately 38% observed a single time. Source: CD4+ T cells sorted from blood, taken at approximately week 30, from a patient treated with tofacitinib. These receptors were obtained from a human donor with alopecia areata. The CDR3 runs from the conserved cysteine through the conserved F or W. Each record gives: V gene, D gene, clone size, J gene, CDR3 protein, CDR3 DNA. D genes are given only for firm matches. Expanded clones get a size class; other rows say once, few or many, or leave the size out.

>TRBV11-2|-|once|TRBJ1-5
CASSLVGVNQPQHF
TGTGCCAGCAGCTTAGTCGGGGTCAATCAGCCCCAGCATTTT
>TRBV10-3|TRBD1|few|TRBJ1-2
CAIGTGGFWGYTF
TGTGCCATTGGGACAGGGGGCTTTTGGGGCTACACCTTC
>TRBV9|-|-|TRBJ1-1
CASSPTWAAANTEAFF
TGTGCCAGCAGCCCGACATGGGCTGCGGCGAACACTGAAGCTTTCTTT
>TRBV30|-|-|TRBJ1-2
CAWKTRGANYGYTF
TGTGCCTGGAAGACCAGGGGAGCGAACTATGGCTACACCTTC
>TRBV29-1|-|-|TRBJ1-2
CRADGYTF
TGCAGGGCGGATGGCTACACCTTC
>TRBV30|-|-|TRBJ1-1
CAWSSTTAAGEAFF
TGTGCCTGGAGCTCTACCACAGCTGCGGGTGAAGCTTTCTTT
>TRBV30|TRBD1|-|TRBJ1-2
CAWSPGGAGYTF
TGTGCCTGGAGTCCAGGGGGCGCCGGCTACACCTTC
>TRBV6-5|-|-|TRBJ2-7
CASSYPTGEQYF
TGTGCCAGCAGTTACCCGACAGGCGAGCAGTACTTC
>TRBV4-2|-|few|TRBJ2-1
CASSQAGGSNQFF
TGTGCCAGCAGCCAGGCCGGGGGCTCGAACCAGTTCTTC
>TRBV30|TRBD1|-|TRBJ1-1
CAWRMGQRVAFF
TGTGCCTGGAGAATGGGACAGAGGGTGGCTTTCTTT
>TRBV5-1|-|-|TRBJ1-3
CASSLDVLDSGNTIYF
TGCGCCAGCAGCTTGGACGTTTTAGACTCTGGAAACACCATATATTTT
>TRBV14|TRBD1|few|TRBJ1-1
CASSLRGDRLNTEAFF
TGTGCCAGCAGCCTCAGGGGGGACCGTCTGAACACTGAAGCTTTCTTT
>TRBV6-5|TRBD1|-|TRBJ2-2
CASNDRGLGELFF
TGTGCCAGCAACGACAGGGGGCTCGGGGAGCTGTTTTTT
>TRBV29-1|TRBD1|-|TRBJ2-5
CSSITGTVEQETQYF
TGCAGCTCTATTACCGGGACAGTGGAACAAGAGACCCAGTACTTC
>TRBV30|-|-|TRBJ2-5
CALTGGQETQYF
TGTGCCCTTACAGGCGGTCAAGAGACCCAGTACTTC
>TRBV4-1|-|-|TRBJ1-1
CASSFSPERRMNTEAFF
TGCGCCAGCAGCTTCTCCCCGGAAAGGAGGATGAACACTGAAGCTTTCTTT
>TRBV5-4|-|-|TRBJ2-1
CASSLGGPRDNEQFF
TGTGCCAGCAGCTTGGGTGGCCCCCGGGACAATGAGCAGTTCTTC
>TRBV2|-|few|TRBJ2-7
CASSGYRGAYEQYF
TGTGCCAGCAGTGGTTATAGGGGGGCCTACGAGCAGTACTTC